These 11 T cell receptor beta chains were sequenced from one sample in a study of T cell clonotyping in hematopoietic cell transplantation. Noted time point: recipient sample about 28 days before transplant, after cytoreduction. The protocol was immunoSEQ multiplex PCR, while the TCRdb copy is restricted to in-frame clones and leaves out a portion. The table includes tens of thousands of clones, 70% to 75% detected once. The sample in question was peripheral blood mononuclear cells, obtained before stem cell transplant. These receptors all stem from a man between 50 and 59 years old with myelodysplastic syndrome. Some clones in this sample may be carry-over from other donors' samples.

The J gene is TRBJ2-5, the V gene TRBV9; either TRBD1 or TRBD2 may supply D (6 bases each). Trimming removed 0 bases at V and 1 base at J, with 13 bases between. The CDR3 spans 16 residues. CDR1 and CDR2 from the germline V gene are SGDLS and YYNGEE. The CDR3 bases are TGTGCCAGCAGCGTAGGTAACGGGGGCGGCCAAGAGACCCAGTACTTC. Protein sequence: CASSVGNGGGQETQYF.

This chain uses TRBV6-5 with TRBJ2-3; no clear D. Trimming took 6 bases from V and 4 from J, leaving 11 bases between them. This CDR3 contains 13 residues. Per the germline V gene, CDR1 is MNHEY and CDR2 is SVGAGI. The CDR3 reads CASRYQSADTQYF. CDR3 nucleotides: TGTGCCAGCAGGTACCAAAGCGCAGATACGCAGTATTTT.

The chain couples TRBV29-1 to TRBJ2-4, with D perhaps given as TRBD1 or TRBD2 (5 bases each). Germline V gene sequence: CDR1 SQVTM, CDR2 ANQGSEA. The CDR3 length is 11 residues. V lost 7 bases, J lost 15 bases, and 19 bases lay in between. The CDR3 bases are TGCAGCGCGGGCCAGGGTGAGGGACGGTACTTC. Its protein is CSAGQGEGRYF.

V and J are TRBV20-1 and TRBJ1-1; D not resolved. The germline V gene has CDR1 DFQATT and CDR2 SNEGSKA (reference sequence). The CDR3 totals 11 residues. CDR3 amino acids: CRAPSSTEAFF. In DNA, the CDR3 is TGCAGGGCCCCCTCGAGCACTGAAGCTTTCTTT.

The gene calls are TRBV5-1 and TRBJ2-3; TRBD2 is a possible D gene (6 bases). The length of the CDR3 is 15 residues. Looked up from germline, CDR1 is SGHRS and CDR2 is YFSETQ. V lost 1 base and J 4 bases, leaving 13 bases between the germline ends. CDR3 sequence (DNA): TGCGCCAGCAGCTTGAATGGGCCTAGCGCAGATACGCAGTATTTT. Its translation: CASSLNGPSADTQYF.

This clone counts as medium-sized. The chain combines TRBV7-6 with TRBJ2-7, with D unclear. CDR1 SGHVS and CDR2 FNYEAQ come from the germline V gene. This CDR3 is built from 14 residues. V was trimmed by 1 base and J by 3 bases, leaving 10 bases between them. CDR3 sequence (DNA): TGTGCCAGCAGCTTAGGGGGTCAAGTCTACGAGCAGTACTTC. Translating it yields CASSLGGQVYEQYF.

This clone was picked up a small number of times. In DNA form, the CDR3 reads TGTGCCAGCACCCTCAGTGGGGGGTATGGCTACACCTTC. Translating gives CASTLSGGYGYTF. The chain employs TRBV19 and TRBJ1-2; a possible D gene is TRBD1 (5 bases). Germline lookup yields CDR1 LNHDA and CDR2 SQIVND (reference sequence). V was shortened by 9 bases and J by 5 bases, with 16 bases between the two germline ends. This CDR3 is 13 amino acids long.

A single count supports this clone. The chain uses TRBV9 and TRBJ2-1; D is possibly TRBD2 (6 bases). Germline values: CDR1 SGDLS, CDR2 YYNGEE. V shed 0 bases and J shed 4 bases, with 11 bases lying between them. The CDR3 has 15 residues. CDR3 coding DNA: TGTGCCAGCAGCGTAGGGGGTAGCGGTTACAATGAGCAGTTCTTC. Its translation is CASSVGGSGYNEQFF. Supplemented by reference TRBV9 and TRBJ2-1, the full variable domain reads DSGVTQTPKHLITATGQRVTLRCSPRSGDLSVYWYQQSLDQGLQFLIQYYNGEERAKGNILERFSAQQFPDLHSELNLSSLELGDSALYFCASSVGGSGYNEQFFGPGTRLTVL.

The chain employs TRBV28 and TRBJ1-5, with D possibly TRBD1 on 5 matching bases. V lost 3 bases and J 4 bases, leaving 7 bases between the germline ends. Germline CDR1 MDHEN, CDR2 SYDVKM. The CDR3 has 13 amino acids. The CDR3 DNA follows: TGTGCCAGCAGTTTCGGGGGAAATCAGCCCCAGCATTTT. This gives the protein CASSFGGNQPQHF.

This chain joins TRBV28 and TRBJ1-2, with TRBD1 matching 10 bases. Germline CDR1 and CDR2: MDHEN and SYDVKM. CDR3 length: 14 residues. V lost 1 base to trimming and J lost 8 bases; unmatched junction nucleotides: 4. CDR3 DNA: TGTGCCAGCAGTTTATCCGGGACAGGGGAAGGCTACACCTTC. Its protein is CASSLSGTGEGYTF.

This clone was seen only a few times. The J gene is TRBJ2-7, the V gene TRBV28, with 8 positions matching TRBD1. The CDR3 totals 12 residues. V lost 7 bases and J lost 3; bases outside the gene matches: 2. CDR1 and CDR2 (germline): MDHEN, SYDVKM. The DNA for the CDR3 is TGTGCCAGCACCGGGACAGGCTACGAGCAGTACTTC. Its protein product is CASTGTGYEQYF.